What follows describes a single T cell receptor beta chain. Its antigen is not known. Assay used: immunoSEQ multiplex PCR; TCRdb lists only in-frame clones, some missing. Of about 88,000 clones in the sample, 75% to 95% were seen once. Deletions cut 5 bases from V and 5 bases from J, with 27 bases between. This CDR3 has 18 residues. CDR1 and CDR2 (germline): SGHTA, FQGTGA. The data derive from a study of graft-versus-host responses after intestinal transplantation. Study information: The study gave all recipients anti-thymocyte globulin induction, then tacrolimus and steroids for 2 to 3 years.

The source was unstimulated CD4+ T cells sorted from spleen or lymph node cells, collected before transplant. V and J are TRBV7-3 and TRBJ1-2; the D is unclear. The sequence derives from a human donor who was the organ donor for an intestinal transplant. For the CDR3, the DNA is TGTGCCAGCAGCCCAAAGGCCCCAAGGCGGTTTTTCCTATATGGCTACACCTTC. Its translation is CASSPKAPRRFFLYGYTF. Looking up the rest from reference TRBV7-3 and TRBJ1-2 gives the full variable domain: GAGVSQTPSNKVTEKGKYVELRCDPISGHTALYWYRQSLGQGPEFLIYFQGTGAADDSGLPNDRFFAVRPEGSVSTLKIQRTERGDSAVYLCASSPKAPRRFFLYGYTFGSGTRLTVV.